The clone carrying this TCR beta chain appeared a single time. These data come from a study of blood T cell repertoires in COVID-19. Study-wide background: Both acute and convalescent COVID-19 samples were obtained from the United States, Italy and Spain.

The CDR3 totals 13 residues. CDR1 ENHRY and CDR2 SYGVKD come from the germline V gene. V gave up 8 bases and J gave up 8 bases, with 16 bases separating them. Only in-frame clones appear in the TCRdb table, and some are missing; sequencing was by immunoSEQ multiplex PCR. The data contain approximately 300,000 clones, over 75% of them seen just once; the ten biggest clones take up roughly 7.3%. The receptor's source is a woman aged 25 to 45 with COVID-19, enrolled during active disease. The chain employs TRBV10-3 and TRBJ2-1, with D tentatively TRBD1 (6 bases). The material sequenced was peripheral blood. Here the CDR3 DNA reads TGTGCCATCGGGCTGGGGGCGACGGATGAGCAGTTCTTC. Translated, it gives CAIGLGATDEQFF.